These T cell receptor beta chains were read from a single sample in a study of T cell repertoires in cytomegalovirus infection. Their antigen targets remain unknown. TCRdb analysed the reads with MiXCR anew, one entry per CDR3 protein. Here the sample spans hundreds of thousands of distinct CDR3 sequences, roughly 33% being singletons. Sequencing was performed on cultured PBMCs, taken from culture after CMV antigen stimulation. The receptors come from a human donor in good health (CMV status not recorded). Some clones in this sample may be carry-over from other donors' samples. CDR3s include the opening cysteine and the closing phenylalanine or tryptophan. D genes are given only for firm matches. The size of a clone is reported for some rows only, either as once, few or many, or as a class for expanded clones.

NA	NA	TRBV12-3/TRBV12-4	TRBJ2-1	CASSSGFEQFF	TGTGCCAGCAGTTCAGGGTTTGAGCAGTTCTTC
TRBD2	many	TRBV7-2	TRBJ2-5	CASSFSGHQETQYF	TGTGCCAGCAGCTTTAGCGGGCACCAAGAGACCCAGTACTTC
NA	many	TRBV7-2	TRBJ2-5	CASSLLGLQETQYF	TGTGCCAGCAGCTTACTAGGGTTACAAGAGACCCAGTACTTC
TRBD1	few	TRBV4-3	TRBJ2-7	CASSQEWTGSYEQYF	TGCGCCAGCAGCCAAGAGTGGACAGGGTCCTACGAGCAGTACTTC
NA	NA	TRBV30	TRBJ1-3	CAHGTASSGNTIYF	TGTGCCCACGGAACAGCAAGCTCTGGAAACACCATATATTTT
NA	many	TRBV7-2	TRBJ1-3	CASSSGISGNTIYF	TGTGCCAGCAGCTCTGGGATCTCTGGAAACACCATATATTTT
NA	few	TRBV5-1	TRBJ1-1	CASSVGTANTEAFF	TGCGCCAGCAGCGTCGGGACCGCGAACACTGAAGCTTTCTTT
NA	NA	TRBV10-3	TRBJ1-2	CAISGGRARGGYTF	TGTGCCATCAGTGGGGGCAGGGCCCGGGGTGGCTACACCTTC
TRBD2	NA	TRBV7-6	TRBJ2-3	CASSRMGTSGGPSTDTQYF	TGTGCCAGCAGCCGAATGGGGACTAGCGGGGGCCCTAGCACAGATACGCAGTATTTT
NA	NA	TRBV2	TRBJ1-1	CASSDSEGRGMNTEAFF	TGTGCCAGCAGTGATTCAGAGGGTAGAGGAATGAACACTGAAGCTTTCTTT
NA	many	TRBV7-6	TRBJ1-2	CASSPVRNYGYTF	TGTGCCAGCAGCCCCGTTCGTAACTATGGCTACACCTTC
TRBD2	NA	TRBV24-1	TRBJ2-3	CATGPAGADTQYF	TGTGCCACCGGCCCCGCGGGGGCAGATACGCAGTATTTT
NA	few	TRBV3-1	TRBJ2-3	CASSSAGGLSDTQYF	TGTGCCAGCAGCTCAGCGGGCGGCCTCAGCGATACGCAGTATTTT
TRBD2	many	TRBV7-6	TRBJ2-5	CASSLSGRAWGETQYF	TGTGCCAGCAGCCTTAGCGGGAGGGCCTGGGGAGAGACCCAGTACTTC
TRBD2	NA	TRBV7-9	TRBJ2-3	CASSPPAGGRDTQYF	TGTGCCAGCAGCCCCCCCGCGGGGGGGCGAGATACGCAGTATTTT
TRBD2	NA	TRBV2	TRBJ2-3	CASQEGLAKDTQYF	TGTGCCAGCCAAGAGGGACTAGCTAAAGATACGCAGTATTTT
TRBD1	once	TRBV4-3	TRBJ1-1	CASSQTDRGGTEAFF	TGCGCCAGCAGCCAAACTGACAGGGGTGGAACTGAAGCTTTCTTT
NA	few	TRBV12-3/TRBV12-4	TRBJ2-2	CASSGGSGELFF	TGTGCCAGCAGCGGCGGTTCCGGGGAGCTGTTTTTT
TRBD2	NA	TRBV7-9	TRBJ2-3	CASSSGTSVSDTQYF	TGTGCCAGCAGCTCCGGGACTAGCGTCTCAGATACGCAGTATTTT
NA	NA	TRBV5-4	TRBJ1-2	CASSWTLTDHYGYTF	TGTGCCAGCAGCTGGACGCTGACAGACCACTATGGCTACACCTTC
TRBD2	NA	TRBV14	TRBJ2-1	CASSQGLAGVGEQFF	TGTGCCAGCAGCCAAGGACTAGCGGGAGTGGGGGAGCAGTTCTTC
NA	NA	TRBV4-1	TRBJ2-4	CASSPQSWGDLAKNIQYF	TGCGCCAGCAGCCCCCAAAGTTGGGGGGATCTAGCCAAAAACATTCAGTACTTC
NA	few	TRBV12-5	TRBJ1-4	CASGLICPEKLFF	TGTGCTAGTGGTTTGATTTGTCCCGAAAAACTGTTTTTT
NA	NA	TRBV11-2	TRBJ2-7	CASASRPRADYEQYF	TGTGCCAGCGCCTCCCGTCCTAGGGCAGACTACGAGCAGTACTTC
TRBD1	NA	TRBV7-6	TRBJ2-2	CASSQGQGVWTGELFF	TGTGCCAGCAGCCAGGGACAGGGTGTGTGGACCGGGGAGCTGTTTTTT
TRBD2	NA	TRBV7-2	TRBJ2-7	CASSLFSGSAYEQYF	TGTGCCAGCAGCTTATTTAGCGGGTCTGCCTACGAGCAGTACTTC
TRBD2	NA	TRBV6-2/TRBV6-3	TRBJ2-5	CASSPAGAETQYF	TGTGCCAGCAGTCCAGCGGGAGCAGAGACCCAGTACTTC
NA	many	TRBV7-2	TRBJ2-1	CASSLAVSSYNEQFF	TGTGCCAGCAGCTTAGCGGTTAGCTCCTACAATGAGCAGTTCTTC
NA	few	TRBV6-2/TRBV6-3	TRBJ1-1	CASSRGAWNTEAFF	TGTGCCAGCAGCCGCGGGGCGTGGAACACTGAAGCTTTCTTT
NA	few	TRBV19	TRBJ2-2	CASSSGTFGELFF	TGTGCCAGTAGTAGCGGGACATTCGGGGAGCTGTTTTTT
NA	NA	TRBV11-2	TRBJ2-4	CASSLERDIQYF	TGTGCCAGCAGCTTAGAACGGGACATTCAGTACTTC
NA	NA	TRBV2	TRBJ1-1	CASSERGRRNTEAFF	TGTGCCAGCAGTGAAAGAGGGCGCAGAAACACTGAAGCTTTCTTT
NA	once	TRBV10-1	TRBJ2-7	CASSDLREQYF	TGCGCCAGCAGCGATCTGCGGGAGCAGTACTTC
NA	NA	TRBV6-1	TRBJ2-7	CASSAGGLGSYEQYF	TGTGCCAGCAGTGCTGGAGGGTTAGGATCCTACGAGCAGTACTTC
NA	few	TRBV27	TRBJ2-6	CASRVRASGANVLTF	TGTGCCAGCAGAGTCCGGGCCTCTGGGGCCAACGTCCTGACTTTC
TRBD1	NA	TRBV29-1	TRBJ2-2	CSVSGTGSTGELFF	TGCAGCGTTTCCGGGACAGGGTCTACCGGGGAGCTGTTTTTT
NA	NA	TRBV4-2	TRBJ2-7	CASSPRGEAYEQYF	TGTGCCAGCAGCCCGCGGGGAGAAGCCTACGAGCAGTACTTC
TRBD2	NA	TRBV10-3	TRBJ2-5	CAISDWGPGLATQYF	TGTGCCATCAGTGATTGGGGACCGGGACTAGCGACCCAGTACTTC
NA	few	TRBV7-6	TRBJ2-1	CASSSGGRIRF	TGTGCCAGCTCCTCAGGCGGCCGGATACGTTTC
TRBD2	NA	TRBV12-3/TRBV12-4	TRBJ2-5	CASTLAGQETQYF	TGTGCCAGCACCCTAGCGGGTCAAGAGACCCAGTACTTC
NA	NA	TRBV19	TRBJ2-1	CASMRSRYDEQFF	TGTGCCAGTATGAGAAGTAGGTACGATGAGCAGTTCTTC
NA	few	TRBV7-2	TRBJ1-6	CASSFRPRTYNSPLHF	TGTGCCAGCAGCTTTCGACCCAGGACCTATAATTCACCCCTCCACTTT
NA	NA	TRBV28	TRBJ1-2	CASSPTGQTLYYGYTF	TGTGCCAGCAGTCCCACGGGACAAACCTTGTACTATGGCTACACCTTC
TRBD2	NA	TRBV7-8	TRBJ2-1	CASSRVPGLVLDEQFF	TGTGCCAGCAGTCGAGTCCCGGGACTAGTCTTAGATGAGCAGTTCTTC
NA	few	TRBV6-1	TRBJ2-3	CASSEKDYYTDTQYF	TGTGCCAGCAGTGAAAAAGACTACTACACAGATACGCAGTATTTT
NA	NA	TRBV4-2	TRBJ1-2	CASSHAQGRDYGYTF	TGTGCCAGCAGCCATGCTCAGGGTCGCGACTATGGCTACACCTTC
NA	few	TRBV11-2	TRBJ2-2	CASSLDPPEAGGELFF	TGTGCCAGCAGCTTAGATCCCCCCGAGGCGGGCGGGGAGCTGTTTTTT
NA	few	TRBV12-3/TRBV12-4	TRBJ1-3	CASSFMSSGNTIYF	TGTGCCAGCAGTTTCATGTCCTCTGGAAACACCATATATTTT
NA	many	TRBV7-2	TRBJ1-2	CASSLVPHGYTF	TGTGCCAGCAGCTTAGTACCCCATGGCTACACCTTC